The 5 T cell receptor beta chains below all came from one sample that was sequenced in a study of shared clonotypes between healthy human individuals. TCRdb keeps only in-frame clones here, not all; method: immunoSEQ multiplex PCR. Among about 990,000 clones listed, approximately 78% were seen once. Material for sequencing was memory CD4+ T cells from PBMCs. Subset denoted: CD45RA-negative fraction. These TCRs come from a man in his late teens or twenties in good health. Some clones in this sample may be carry-over from other donors' samples.

This clone appeared many times. The chain combines TRBV5-5 with TRBJ2-7; unclear D gene. The CDR3 is 13 residues long. Trimming took 4 bases from V and 5 from J, leaving 13 bases between them. Per germline, CDR1 SGHKS and CDR2 YYEKEE (reference sequence). DNA for the CDR3: TGTGCCAGCAGCGCCGGGCCGGGCAACGAGCAGTACTTC. Translating gives CASSAGPGNEQYF.

The chain is built from TRBV27 and TRBJ2-3; no clear D gene. The germline CDR1 and CDR2 sequences are MNHEY and SMNVEV (reference sequence). Between the trimmed V and J ends, which lost 3 bases and 2 bases, there was a span of 6 bases. The CDR3 runs 13 residues. The CDR3 DNA is TGTGCCAGCAGTTTCCTCCTCACAGATACGCAGTATTTT. Encoded protein: CASSFLLTDTQYF.

This clone occurred a few times. The chain couples TRBV2 to TRBJ2-3; a weak D match, TRBD2 (5 bases). The germline V and J ends were trimmed by 4 bases and 1 base, with 9 bases remaining between them. CDR1 and CDR2 from the germline V gene are SNHLY and FYNNEI. The CDR3 totals 14 residues. CDR3 sequence: CASSGRTRTDTQYF. As DNA, the CDR3 is TGTGCCAGCAGTGGCCGGACTCGCACAGATACGCAGTATTTT.

In nucleotides, the CDR3 is TGTGCCAGCAGTGTCCGAGACTACCAGTTTATCTACAATGAGCAGTTCTTC. Amino acids: CASSVRDYQFIYNEQFF. The chain links TRBV28 to TRBJ2-1; perhaps TRBD2 as D (5 bases). Trimming removed 5 bases at V and 3 bases at J, with 20 bases between. CDR1 is MDHEN, CDR2 SYDVKM, per germline. CDR3 length: 17 residues.

The chain links TRBV6-1 to TRBJ2-7; the match to TRBD2 covers 9 bases. V shed 7 bases, J shed 7 bases, and the junction held 11 bases outside the gene matches. This CDR3 contains 14 residues. CDR1 is MNHNS, CDR2 SASEGT, per germline. The CDR3 loop is CASIRGRAEGEQYF. Here the CDR3 DNA reads TGTGCCAGCATACGCGGGAGGGCCGAAGGGGAGCAGTACTTC.